These 19 T cell receptor beta chains share one sample of origin, sequenced in a study of shared clonotypes between healthy human individuals (dated by TCRdb to the early 2020s). Libraries came from the immunoSEQ multiplex PCR assay. TCRdb holds this immuneACCESS table with in-frame rearrangements only. Some clones are missing; in checked studies, unresolved V genes explain under half, and the rest has no known cause. The sample table holds approximately 1.1 million clones, of which 75% to 85% were seen once. The ten largest clones capture under 0.65% of the sample. Sample: memory CD4+ T cells from PBMCs. The label giving this sample's cell subset or site can be read as: CD45RA-negative fraction. These receptor sequences come from a man between 18 and 29 years old in good health. Some clones in this sample may be carry-over from other donors' samples.

The rearrangement links TRBV6-4 to TRBJ1-1; tentatively, D is TRBD1 (6 bases). In germline, CDR1 is MRHNA, CDR2 SNTAGT. This CDR3 is built from 16 residues. The V end lost 7 bases, the J end lost 1 base, and 19 bases lay between the germline ends. CDR3 protein: CASKDLKGQPNTEAFF. In DNA form, the CDR3 reads TGTGCCAGCAAAGATTTAAAAGGACAGCCGAACACTGAAGCTTTCTTT.

V gene TRBV6-4 combines with J gene TRBJ2-1; 11 nucleotides line up with TRBD2. Unmatched junction bases numbered 5, after V lost 6 bases and J lost 4 bases. CDR1 is MRHNA and CDR2 is SNTAGT in the germline V gene. The CDR3 length is 15 residues. CDR3 loop: CASSELAGGYNEQFF. The CDR3 coding sequence is TGTGCCAGCAGCGAGCTAGCGGGAGGATACAATGAGCAGTTCTTC.

The chain joins TRBV2 to TRBJ2-3, with D possibly being TRBD2 (5 bases). V was cut by 5 bases and J by 6 bases, with 15 bases left in between. Per germline, CDR1 SNHLY and CDR2 FYNNEI. The CDR3 length is 14 residues. The CDR3 nucleotides are TGTGCCAGCAGTATCTTTAGCGATGTCGATACGCAGTATTTT. Translated, it gives CASSIFSDVDTQYF.

This clone was seen only once. The chain links TRBV2 to TRBJ2-7; tentatively, D is TRBD1 or TRBD2 (6 bases each). CDR1 is SNHLY and CDR2 is FYNNEI in the germline V gene. Trimming took off 6 bases at V and 0 bases at J, with 12 bases between the two ends. CDR3 length equals 14 residues. This CDR3 reads CASRGGQPSYEQYF. DNA of the CDR3: TGTGCCAGCAGGGGAGGACAGCCCTCCTACGAGCAGTACTTC.

The J gene is TRBJ2-6, the V gene TRBV23-1; D remains unclear. TRBV23-1 is given ORF status, its function remaining uncertain. Deletions cut 8 bases from V and 1 base from J, with 6 bases between. There are 13 residues in the CDR3. CDR3 nucleotide sequence: TGCGCCAGCTCGTTATCTGGGGCCAACGTCCTGACTTTC. The encoded protein is CASSLSGANVLTF.

The chain carries TRBV5-1 and TRBJ2-1; TRBD1 aligns across 10 bases. J was trimmed by 4 bases and V by 0 bases; bases with no gene match: 4. The CDR3 is 16 residues long. Looked up from germline, CDR1 is SGHRS and CDR2 is YFSETQ. The CDR3 protein is CASSLGTGGRYNEQFF. The DNA of the CDR3 is TGCGCCAGCAGCTTGGGGACAGGGGGGAGATACAATGAGCAGTTCTTC.

The rearrangement joins TRBV9 to TRBJ2-1, with 7 bases lining up with TRBD1. Germline assignment: CDR1 SGDLS and CDR2 YYNGEE. This CDR3 comprises 16 residues. The J segment lost 7 bases and the V segment lost 4 bases, leaving 14 bases of the junction unmatched. CDR3: CASSRRGLPQENEQFF. CDR3 in DNA: TGTGCCAGCAGCCGTAGGGGGCTACCACAAGAGAATGAGCAGTTCTTC.

The genes are TRBV19 and TRBJ2-2, with TRBD2 matching over 9 bases. CDR1 and CDR2 from the germline V gene are LNHDA and SQIVND (reference sequence). V shed 9 bases, J shed 2 bases, and the junction held 10 bases outside the gene matches. The CDR3 runs to 16 residues. This chain's CDR3 is CASWSRTSVNTGELFF. The CDR3 DNA is TGTGCCAGCTGGTCCCGGACTAGCGTAAACACCGGGGAGCTGTTTTTT.

The chain joins TRBV6-6 to TRBJ2-3; D is possibly TRBD2 (7 bases). V was trimmed by 2 bases and J by 5 bases, leaving 14 bases between them. Germline assignment: CDR1 MNHNY and CDR2 SVGAGI (reference sequence). This CDR3 contains 15 residues. The CDR3 protein is CASSYRGTIEDTQYF. The CDR3, as DNA: TGTGCCAGCAGTTACAGGGGGACTATCGAAGATACGCAGTATTTT.

J is TRBJ2-7 and V is TRBV7-3, with 8 bases matching TRBD1. The CDR3 covers 15 residues. Unmatched junction bases numbered 15, after V lost 5 bases and J lost 9 bases. Germline lookup yields CDR1 SGHTA and CDR2 FQGTGA. CDR3 region: CASSTRTGPHGGQYF. The CDR3 DNA reads as TGTGCCAGCAGCACCCGGACAGGGCCGCATGGGGGGCAGTACTTC.

This sequence joins TRBV4-3 and TRBJ1-1; 8 nucleotides agree with TRBD1. V lost 3 bases to trimming and J lost 8 bases; unmatched junction nucleotides: 11. Per the germline V gene, CDR1 is LGHNA and CDR2 is YSLEER. The length of the CDR3 is 15 residues. The CDR3 DNA reads as TGCGCCAGCAGCCAGGGGTACACAGGGGGGAGGGAAGCTTTCTTT. It is translated as CASSQGYTGGREAFF.

The chain recombines TRBV7-3 with TRBJ2-2, with 10 bases lining up with TRBD2. There are 16 residues in the CDR3. The germline CDR1 and CDR2 sequences are SGHTA and FQGTGA. The trim removed 5 bases at V and 4 bases at J, leaving 7 bases unmatched. CDR3 residues: CASSTASGRATGELFF. The DNA of the CDR3 is TGTGCCAGCAGCACTGCGAGCGGGAGGGCCACCGGGGAGCTGTTTTTT.

This clone was detected a few times. J is TRBJ1-4 and V is TRBV9, with D maybe TRBD1 (6 bases). Trimming took 4 bases from V and 8 from J, leaving 24 bases between them. CDR1 and CDR2 (germline): SGDLS, YYNGEE. CDR3 size: 17 residues. CDR3 region: CASSSRPGPTGGEKLFF. In DNA form, the CDR3 reads TGTGCCAGCAGCTCGCGGCCCGGGCCGACAGGAGGGGAAAAACTGTTTTTT.

V and J are TRBV9 and TRBJ2-7; the match to TRBD2 covers 10 bases. Trimming removed 0 bases from V and 6 bases from J; junction bases left unmatched: 6. The CDR3 loop spans 15 amino acids. The germline gives CDR1 SGDLS, CDR2 YYNGEE. Here the CDR3 reads CASSVEASGSIEQYF. The CDR3 DNA is TGTGCCAGCAGCGTAGAGGCTAGCGGGAGCATCGAGCAGTACTTC.

V gene TRBV4-1 combines with J gene TRBJ2-7; 9 bases fit TRBD2. The germline gives CDR1 MGHRA, CDR2 YSYEKL. The ends lost 2 bases at V and 2 bases at J; junction bases unmatched: 16. The CDR3 sequence is 19 residues long. The CDR3 DNA is TGCGCCAGCAGCCAATTTTTGCCTAGCGGGGTAGGTGGGGCCTACGAGCAGTACTTC. Residues: CASSQFLPSGVGGAYEQYF.

The CDR3 DNA sequence: TGTGCTAGTGGTATAGGGGACAGGGACCTTCTGGGAAACACCATATATTTT. Translation: CASGIGDRDLLGNTIYF. The chain recombines TRBV12-5 with TRBJ1-3; TRBD1 matches 9 bases. Trimming cost V 5 bases and J 4 bases; bases outside gene matches: 12. The CDR3 spans 17 residues. CDR1 and CDR2 (germline): LGHNT, FRNRAP.

This clone was counted only a few times. The gene calls are TRBV10-2 and TRBJ2-5; TRBD1 agrees at 7 bases. Gene TRBJ2-7 matches the end of the DNA better, so the J call may be wrong. Per the germline V gene, CDR1 is WSHSY and CDR2 is SAAADI. The length of the CDR3 is 15 residues. In DNA form, the CDR3 reads TGCGCCAGCAGTGAGGGGCAGGGGGATGTCTACGAGCAGTACTTC. This gives the protein CASSEGQGDVYEQYF.

The chain couples TRBV28 to TRBJ1-4; 7 bases are a match to TRBD1. The CDR3 has 13 amino acids. With V trimmed by 6 bases and J by 8 bases, 6 bases remained unmatched. CDR1 and CDR2 (germline): MDHEN, SYDVKM. The CDR3 loop reads CASSSGQAEKLFF. The CDR3 DNA sequence: TGTGCCAGCAGCAGTGGACAGGCAGAAAAACTGTTTTTT.

V usage is TRBV10-3 and J usage is TRBJ1-6; D gene unclear. Trimming left V 7 bases short and J 7 bases short, with 11 bases between. The CDR3 runs 13 residues. From germline, CDR1 is ENHRY and CDR2 SYGVKD. The CDR3 DNA sequence: TGTGCCATCACCCAGGACGGGAATTCACCCCTCCACTTT. Protein sequence: CAITQDGNSPLHF.